The sequence of this T cell receptor beta chain was determined in a study of blood T cells in healthy people across ages. Study-wide findings and caveats: Among long-lived donors, naive CD4+ cells were more numerous and diversity higher than in aged donors.

With a J-beta primer mix and a sample-barcoded 5' primer, a second PCR ran about 7 to 12 cycles. A single record per CDR3 protein comes from TCRdb applying MiXCR to the 5' RACE reads. Of some 1,500,000 distinct CDR3 sequences listed, roughly two fifths are singletons. There are a few counts of this clonotype. Its target is not known. The sequencing input was blood. This sequence was found in a woman aged 18-29 years in good health.

The CDR3 protein is CASSSVTRAYEQYF. The CDR3 DNA reads as TGTGCCAGCAGCAGCGTGACCAGGGCCTACGAGCAGTACTTC. This chain connects TRBV7-9 to TRBJ2-7, with D possibly TRBD1 on 5 matching bases. The CDR3 spans 14 residues. Per the germline V gene, CDR1 is SEHNR and CDR2 is FQNEAQ (reference sequence). V dropped 5 bases and J dropped 2 bases, with 13 bases sitting between them.